This T cell receptor beta chain was obtained from a study of cytomegalovirus exposure and HLA in healthy donors. The study drew the donors from its roughly 120-subject validation cohort, separate from the 666-subject first cohort. With respect to this clone: Its antigen is not known.

Study-level findings and limits: The study labeled under 200 TCR beta chains cytomegalovirus-associated.

Only in-frame clones appear in the TCRdb table, and some are missing; sequencing was by immunoSEQ multiplex PCR. The sample yields over 85,000 clones, roughly 90% seen once. CDR3 length: 17 amino acids. V dropped 1 base and J dropped 1 base, with 16 bases sitting between them. Germline V lookup: CDR1 SGHTA, CDR2 FQGNSA. The V gene is TRBV7-2, the J gene TRBJ1-1; a possible D gene is TRBD1 (5 bases). The sequenced material came from PBMCs. The TCR was taken from a woman between 18 and 29 years old in good health and CMV-seronegative. The CDR3 sequence: CASSLVRGRTKNTEAFF. The CDR3 DNA reads as TGTGCCAGCAGCTTAGTAAGAGGTCGGACAAAGAACACTGAAGCTTTCTTT. Full variable domain (remainder filled in from reference TRBV7-2 and TRBJ1-1): GAGVSQSPSNKVTEKGKDVELRCDPISGHTALYWYRQSLGQGLEFLIYFQGNSAPDKSGLPSDRFSAERTGGSVSTLTIQRTQQEDSAVYLCASSLVRGRTKNTEAFFGQGTRLTVV.